The 2 T cell receptor beta chains below all came from one sample that was sequenced in a study of T cells in Graves' hyperthyroidism and ophthalmopathy. Using RNA transcripts as the source, TCR beta CDR3 regions were amplified. Carried out on the TCR CDR3, a first-round RT-PCR used the HTBI primer set. TCRdb passed the multiplex PCR reads through MiXCR, listing each CDR3 protein once. Here the sample spans approximately 610,000 distinct CDR3 sequences, approximately 15% being singletons. Sequencing used blood. The receptors were sampled from a young woman with Graves' hyperthyroidism.

The V call is TRBV6-2 or TRBV6-3, the J call TRBJ1-2; D remains ambiguous. The CDR3 is 13 amino acids. Trimming took off 0 bases at V and 8 bases at J, with 10 bases between the two ends. Germline assignment: CDR1 MNHEY and CDR2 SVGEGT. CDR3 loop: CASSYSMGGGYTF. The DNA of the CDR3 is TGTGCCAGCAGTTACTCGATGGGAGGGGGCTACACCTTC.

V is TRBV24-1 and J is TRBJ2-5; TRBD1 agrees at 10 bases. Germline V gene data show CDR1 as KGHDR and CDR2 as SFDVKD. Unmatched junction bases numbered 8, after V lost 9 bases and J lost 2 bases. CDR3 length: 15 amino acids. The CDR3 coding sequence is TGTGCCACCGGAAAGACAGGGGGCTTTCAAGAGACCCAGTACTTC. Translated, it gives CATGKTGGFQETQYF.